This T cell receptor beta chain was identified in a study of shared clonotypes between healthy human individuals. Whole-study context: Used for every donor were three CD4 naive, three CD4 memory, two CD8 naive and one CD8 memory plate. Study findings and constraints: Depth of sequencing was expected to influence donor clonotype sharing. Collection of samples was limited to blood; tissue repertoires likely differ.

Deletions cut 8 bases from V and 0 bases from J, with 10 bases between. This CDR3 spans 14 amino acids. Germline CDR1 and CDR2: MNHNY and SVGAGI (reference sequence). On this clone: Its cognate antigen is unknown.

Samples underwent the assay at deep level. Profiled with immunoSEQ multiplex PCR; TCRdb holds only in-frame clones, not every one. The sample has 2.3 million or so clones; 80% to 95% are singletons. The gene calls are TRBV6-6 and TRBJ2-2; unclear D gene. This TCR was recovered from a man younger than 35 in good health. Some clones in this sample may be carry-over from other donors' samples. The sequenced sample consisted of naive CD4+ T cells from PBMCs. Subset defined: CD45RA+ positively selected. The CDR3 nucleotides are TGTGCCAGCCATGGCGGAACGAACACCGGGGAGCTGTTTTTT. Translated: CASHGGTNTGELFF.